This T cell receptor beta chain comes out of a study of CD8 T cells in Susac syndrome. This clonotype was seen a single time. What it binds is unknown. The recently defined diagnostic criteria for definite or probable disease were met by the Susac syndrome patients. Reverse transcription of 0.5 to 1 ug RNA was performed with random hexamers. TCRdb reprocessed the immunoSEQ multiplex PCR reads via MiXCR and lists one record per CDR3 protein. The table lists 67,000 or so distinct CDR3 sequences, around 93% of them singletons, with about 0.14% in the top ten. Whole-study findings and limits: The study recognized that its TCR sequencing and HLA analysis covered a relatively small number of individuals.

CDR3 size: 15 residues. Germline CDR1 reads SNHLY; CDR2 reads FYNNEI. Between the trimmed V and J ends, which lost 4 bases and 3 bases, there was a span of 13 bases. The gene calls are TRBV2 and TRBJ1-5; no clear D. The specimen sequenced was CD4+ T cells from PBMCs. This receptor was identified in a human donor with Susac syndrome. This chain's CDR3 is CASSALRAVNQPQHF. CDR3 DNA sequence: TGTGCCAGCAGTGCCCTCCGAGCCGTCAATCAGCCCCAGCATTTT.